These 11 T cell receptor beta chains were all obtained from the same sample, sequenced in a study of T cell responses to AZD1222 COVID-19 vaccine. The method was immunoSEQ multiplex PCR; TCRdb's version includes in-frame clones alone and lacks a portion of them. The sample holds approximately 110,000 clones, 70% to 90% seen once. Sequenced here: peripheral blood, sampled on day 0 of AZD1222 vaccination. The receptors come from an adult in good health.

The rearrangement links TRBV29-1 to TRBJ1-1, with D possibly being TRBD1 (5 bases). This CDR3 contains 13 residues. V lost 6 bases and J lost 1, with 12 bases in between. CDR1 is SQVTM, CDR2 ANQGSEA, per germline. DNA for the CDR3: TGCAGCGTCAAGGGGCAGGGGAACACTGAAGCTTTCTTT. It encodes CSVKGQGNTEAFF.

The genes are TRBV28 and TRBJ1-5; no reliable D call. The V end lost 6 bases, the J end lost 8 bases, and 14 bases lay between the germline ends. This CDR3 comprises 13 residues. In germline, CDR1 is MDHEN, CDR2 SYDVKM. The CDR3 coding sequence is TGTGCCAGCAGAAATCTTGGAGGCAAGCCCCAGCATTTT. Its protein product is CASRNLGGKPQHF.

The chain uses TRBV5-4 and TRBJ2-1, with 8 nucleotides matching TRBD2. The CDR3 has 16 residues. J gave up 0 bases and V 3 bases, and 5 bases lay outside the gene matches. The germline V gene has CDR1 SGHNT and CDR2 YYREEE (reference sequence). CDR3 loop: CASSSGGGNSYNEQFF. The CDR3 DNA reads TGTGCCAGCAGCTCAGGCGGGGGGAACTCCTACAATGAGCAGTTCTTC.

This clone was observed once. The V call is TRBV6-1, the J call TRBJ1-5; 10 bases fit TRBD1. The CDR3 has 14 residues. Germline CDR1 is MNHNS and CDR2 is SASEGT. Unmatched junction bases numbered 2, after V lost 2 bases and J lost 7 bases. The CDR3 bases are TGTGCCAGCAGTGAATGGGACAGGGGCCAGCCCCAGCATTTT. Protein sequence: CASSEWDRGQPQHF.

The chain links TRBV16 to TRBJ1-5; D perhaps matches TRBD1 (5 bases). CDR1 is KGHSY and CDR2 is FQNENV in the germline V gene. Trimming left V 0 bases short and J 8 bases short, with 14 bases between. This CDR3 spans 15 amino acids. CDR3 in amino acids: CASSQSWQGLEPQHF. In DNA, the CDR3 is TGTGCCAGCAGCCAATCTTGGCAGGGCTTGGAGCCCCAGCATTTT. The entire variable domain, with the rest obtained from reference TRBV16 and TRBJ1-5, is as follows: GEEVAQTPKHLVRGEGQKAKLYCAPIKGHSYVFWYQQVLKNEFKFLISFQNENVFDETGMPKERFSAKCLPNSPCSLEIQATKLEDSAVYFCASSQSWQGLEPQHFGDGTRLSIL.

This clone was seen only once. The CDR3 here is CASSQVSEGNYGYTF. Here the CDR3 DNA reads TGTGCCAGCAGCCAAGTCTCAGAAGGGAACTATGGCTACACCTTC. The chain employs TRBV3-1 (or the pseudogene TRBV3-2) and TRBJ1-2; D remains ambiguous. The CDR3 is 15 amino acids. Germline assignment: CDR1 LGHDT and CDR2 YNNKEL (reference sequence). Trimming removed 1 base at V and 2 bases at J, with 11 bases between.

The chain joins TRBV7-9 to TRBJ2-7; D is undetermined. The length of the CDR3 is 12 residues. Per germline, CDR1 SEHNR and CDR2 FQNEAQ (reference sequence). Deletions cut 5 bases from V and 4 bases from J, with 9 bases between. DNA of the CDR3: TGTGCCAGCAGCCTCGTCCCGTACGAGCAGTACTTC. It yields the protein CASSLVPYEQYF.

The chain has TRBV10-1 and TRBJ1-5, with 8 bases fitting TRBD1. The V gene's germline CDR1 is WNHNN and CDR2 SYGVQD (reference sequence). V lost 5 bases and J lost 0; bases outside the gene matches: 6. The CDR3 length is 16 residues. As DNA, the CDR3 is TGCGCCAGCAGTTTCCGGGACAGGTGTAGCAATCAGCCCCAGCATTTT. Protein sequence: CASSFRDRCSNQPQHF.

This rearrangement joins TRBV19 to TRBJ2-1; the D gene could be TRBD1 or TRBD2 (6 bases each). Germline lookup yields CDR1 LNHDA and CDR2 SQIVND (reference sequence). This CDR3 is 14 amino acids long. Trimming pared 1 base from V and 7 bases from J, leaving 11 bases between. CDR3 region: CASSIARGRNEQFF. CDR3 nucleotides: TGTGCCAGTAGTATAGCAAGGGGGAGGAATGAGCAGTTCTTC.

The chain uses TRBV6-5 and TRBJ2-2; TRBD2 matches at 12 bases. V was clipped by 7 bases and J by 5 bases; unmatched bases: 5. In germline, CDR1 is MNHEY, CDR2 SVGAGI. CDR3 length: 15 amino acids. The CDR3 nucleotides are TGTGCCAGCACCCCTCTAGCGGGGGGGACCGGGGAGCTGTTTTTT. Encoded protein: CASTPLAGGTGELFF.

This clone is a singleton in its sample. The chain employs TRBV10-3 and TRBJ1-3, with unresolved D. Trimming took 3 bases from V and 0 from J, leaving 6 bases between them. The germline V gene encodes CDR1 ENHRY and CDR2 SYGVKD. The length of the CDR3 is 14 residues. As DNA, the CDR3 is TGTGCCATCAGTGACAGCAACTCTGGAAACACCATATATTTT. It is translated as CAISDSNSGNTIYF.